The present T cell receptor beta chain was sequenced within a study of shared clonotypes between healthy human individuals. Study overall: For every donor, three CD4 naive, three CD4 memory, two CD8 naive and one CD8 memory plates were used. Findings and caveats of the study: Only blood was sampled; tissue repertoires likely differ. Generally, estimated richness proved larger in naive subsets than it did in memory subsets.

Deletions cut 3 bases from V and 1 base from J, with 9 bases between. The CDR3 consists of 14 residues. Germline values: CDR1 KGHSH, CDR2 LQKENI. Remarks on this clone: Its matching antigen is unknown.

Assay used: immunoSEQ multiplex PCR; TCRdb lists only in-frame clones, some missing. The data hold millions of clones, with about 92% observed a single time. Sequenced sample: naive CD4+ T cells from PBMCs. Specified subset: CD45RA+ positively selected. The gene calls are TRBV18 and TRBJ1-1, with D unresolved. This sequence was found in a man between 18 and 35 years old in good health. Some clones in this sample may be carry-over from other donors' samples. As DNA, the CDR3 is TGTGCCAGCTCACCTATCGAGGGGAACACTGAAGCTTTCTTT. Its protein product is CASSPIEGNTEAFF.